This T cell receptor (beta chain) was captured in a study of T cells in Graves' hyperthyroidism and ophthalmopathy. Overall study context: Before treatment of any kind, peripheral blood was taken at initial diagnosis.

J was trimmed by 8 bases and V by 7 bases; bases with no gene match: 6. Germline-derived CDR1 and CDR2 are SGHKS and YYEKEE (reference sequence). The CDR3 loop spans 13 amino acids. Points from the study as a whole: Blood held most thyroid clonotypes expanded above 0.001 frequency. Ophthalmopathy stood apart from stable hyperthyroidism in a 13 V-J model.

What was amplified from RNA transcripts were TCR beta CDR3 regions. TCR CDR3 underwent first-round RT-PCR with the HTBI primer set. One entry per CDR3 protein results from TCRdb running MiXCR on the multiplex PCR reads. The table includes about 400,000 distinct CDR3 sequences, around a sixth detected once. In its sample, this clonotype was seen many times. Its antigen is still unknown. This TCR came from a woman aged 18-30 years with Graves' hyperthyroidism. The chain has TRBV5-5 and TRBJ2-1, with 10 nucleotides matching TRBD2. Sample: blood. The CDR3 is CASLASGRDEQFF. The CDR3 coding sequence is TGTGCCAGCTTGGCTAGCGGGAGAGATGAGCAGTTCTTC.